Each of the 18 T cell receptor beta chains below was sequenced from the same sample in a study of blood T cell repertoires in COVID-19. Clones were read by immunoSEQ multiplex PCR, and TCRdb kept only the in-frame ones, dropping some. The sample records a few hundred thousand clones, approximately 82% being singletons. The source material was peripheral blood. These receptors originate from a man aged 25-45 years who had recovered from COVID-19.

This chain's CDR3 is CASSPGGSVTGELFF. The DNA of the CDR3 is TGCGCCAGCAGCCCCGGAGGGTCGGTCACCGGGGAGCTGTTTTTT. The V gene is TRBV5-1, the J gene TRBJ2-2; D is possibly TRBD2 (6 bases). Germline V gives CDR1 SGHRS, CDR2 YFSETQ. The CDR3 covers 15 residues. Trimming took 4 bases from V and 4 from J, leaving 14 bases between them.

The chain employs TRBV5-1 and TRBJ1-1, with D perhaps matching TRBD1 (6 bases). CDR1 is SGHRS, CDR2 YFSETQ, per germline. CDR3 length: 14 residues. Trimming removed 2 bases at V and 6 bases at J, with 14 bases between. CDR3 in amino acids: CASSLDDRIAEAFF. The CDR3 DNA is TGCGCCAGCAGCTTAGACGACAGGATCGCTGAAGCTTTCTTT.

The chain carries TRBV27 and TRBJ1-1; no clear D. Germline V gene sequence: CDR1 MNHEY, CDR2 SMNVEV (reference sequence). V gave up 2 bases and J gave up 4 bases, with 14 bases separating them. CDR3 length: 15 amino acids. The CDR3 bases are TGTGCCAGCAGTTTAATCGGAGATCCGGTCACTGAAGCTTTCTTT. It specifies CASSLIGDPVTEAFF.

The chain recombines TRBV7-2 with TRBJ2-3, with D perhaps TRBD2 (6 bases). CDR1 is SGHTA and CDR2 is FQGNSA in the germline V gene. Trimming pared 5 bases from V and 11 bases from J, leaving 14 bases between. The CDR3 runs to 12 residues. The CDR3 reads CASSPRVGGQYF. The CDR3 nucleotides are TGTGCCAGCAGCCCGCGGGTGGGGGGGCAGTATTTT.

CDR3: CASSLITSYEQYF. In DNA form, the CDR3 reads TGTGCCAGCAGCTTGATTACATCCTACGAGCAGTACTTC. The V call is TRBV5-4, the J call TRBJ2-7; D gene unclear. This CDR3 contains 13 residues. Trimming shortened V by 1 base and J by 1 base, and 6 bases separated the two germline ends. Germline assignment: CDR1 SGHNT and CDR2 YYREEE (reference sequence). The full variable domain, in which reference TRBV5-4 and TRBJ2-7 provide the parts outside the CDR3, is ETGVTQSPTHLIKTRGQQVTLRCSSQSGHNTVSWYQQALGQGPQFIFQYYREEENGRGNFPPRFSGLQFPNYSSELNVNALELDDSALYLCASSLITSYEQYFGPGTRLTVT.

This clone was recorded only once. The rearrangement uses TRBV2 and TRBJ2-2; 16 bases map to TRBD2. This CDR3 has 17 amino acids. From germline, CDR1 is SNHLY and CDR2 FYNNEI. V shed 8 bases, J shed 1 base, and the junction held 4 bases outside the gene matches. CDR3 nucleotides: TGTGCCAGCCTCGGGACTAGCGGGGGGGTGAACACCGGGGAGCTGTTTTTT. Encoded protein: CASLGTSGGVNTGELFF.

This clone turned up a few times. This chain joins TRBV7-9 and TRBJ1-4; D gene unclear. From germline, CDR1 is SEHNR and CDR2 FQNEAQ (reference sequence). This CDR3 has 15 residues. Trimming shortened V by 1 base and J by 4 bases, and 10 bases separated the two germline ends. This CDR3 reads CASSLDGRDNEKLFF. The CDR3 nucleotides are TGTGCCAGCAGCTTAGATGGGCGTGATAATGAAAAACTGTTTTTT.

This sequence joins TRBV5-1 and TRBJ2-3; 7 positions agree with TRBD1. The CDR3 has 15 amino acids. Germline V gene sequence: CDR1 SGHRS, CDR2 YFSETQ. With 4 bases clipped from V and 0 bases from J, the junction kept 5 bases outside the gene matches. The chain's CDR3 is CASSPGQQSTDTQYF. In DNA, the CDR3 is TGCGCCAGCAGCCCGGGACAGCAGAGCACAGATACGCAGTATTTT. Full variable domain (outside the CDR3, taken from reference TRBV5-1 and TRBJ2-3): KAGVTQTPRYLIKTRGQQVTLSCSPISGHRSVSWYQQTPGQGLQFLFEYFSETQRNKGNFPGRFSGRQFSNSRSEMNVSTLELGDSALYLCASSPGQQSTDTQYFGPGTRLTVL.

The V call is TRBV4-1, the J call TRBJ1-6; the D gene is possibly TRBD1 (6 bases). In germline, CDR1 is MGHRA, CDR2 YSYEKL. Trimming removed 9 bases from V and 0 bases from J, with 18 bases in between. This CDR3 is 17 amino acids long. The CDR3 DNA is TGCGCCAGTCAGAAGGACAGCTGGAGCTCCTATAATTCACCCCTCCACTTT. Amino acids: CASQKDSWSSYNSPLHF.

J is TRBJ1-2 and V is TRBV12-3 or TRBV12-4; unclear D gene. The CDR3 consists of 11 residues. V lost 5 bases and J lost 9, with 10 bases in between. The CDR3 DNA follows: TGTGCCAGCAGTCAAACAGAGAGCTACACCTTC. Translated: CASSQTESYTF.

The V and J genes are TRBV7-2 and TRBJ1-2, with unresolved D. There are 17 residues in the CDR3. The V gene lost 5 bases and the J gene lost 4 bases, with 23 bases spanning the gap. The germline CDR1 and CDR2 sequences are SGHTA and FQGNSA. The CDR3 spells CASSQGGGGSVLYGYTF. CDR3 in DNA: TGTGCCAGCAGCCAAGGTGGCGGCGGAAGTGTTCTCTATGGCTACACCTTC. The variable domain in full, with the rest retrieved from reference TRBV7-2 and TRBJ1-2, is GAGVSQSPSNKVTEKGKDVELRCDPISGHTALYWYRQSLGQGLEFLIYFQGNSAPDKSGLPSDRFSAERTGGSVSTLTIQRTQQEDSAVYLCASSQGGGGSVLYGYTFGSGTRLTVV.

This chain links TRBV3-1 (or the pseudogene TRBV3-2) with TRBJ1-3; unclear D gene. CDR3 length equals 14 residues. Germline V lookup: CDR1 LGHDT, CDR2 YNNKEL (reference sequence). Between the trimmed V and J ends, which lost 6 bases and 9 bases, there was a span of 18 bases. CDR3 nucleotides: TGTGCCAGCAGTCAAATAACACGAGGGTCCACCATATATTTT. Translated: CASSQITRGSTIYF.

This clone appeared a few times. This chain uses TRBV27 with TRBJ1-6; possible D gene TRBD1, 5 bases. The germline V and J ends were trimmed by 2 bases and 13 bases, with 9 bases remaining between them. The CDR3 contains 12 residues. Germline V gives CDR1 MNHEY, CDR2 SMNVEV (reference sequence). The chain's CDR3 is CASSLLQGPLHF. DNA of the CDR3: TGTGCCAGCAGTTTACTGCAGGGTCCCCTCCACTTT.

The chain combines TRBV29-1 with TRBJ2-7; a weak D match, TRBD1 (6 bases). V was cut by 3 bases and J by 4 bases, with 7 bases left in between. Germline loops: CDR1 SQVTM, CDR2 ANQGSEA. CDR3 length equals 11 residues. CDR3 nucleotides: TGCAGCGTTGAGGACAGTTACGAGCAGTACGTC. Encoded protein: CSVEDSYEQYV.

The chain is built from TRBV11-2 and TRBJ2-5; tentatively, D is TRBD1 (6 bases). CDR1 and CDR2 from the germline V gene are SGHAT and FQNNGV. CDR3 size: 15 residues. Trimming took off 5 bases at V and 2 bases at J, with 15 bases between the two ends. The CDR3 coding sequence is TGTGCCAGCAGCGTAAGTGTAGGACAGCAAGAGACCCAGTACTTC. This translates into CASSVSVGQQETQYF. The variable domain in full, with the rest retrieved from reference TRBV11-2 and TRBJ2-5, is EAGVAQSPRYKIIEKRQSVAFWCNPISGHATLYWYQQILGQGPKLLIQFQNNGVVDDSQLPKDRFSAERLKGVDSTLKIQPAKLEDSAVYLCASSVSVGQQETQYFGPGTRLLVL.

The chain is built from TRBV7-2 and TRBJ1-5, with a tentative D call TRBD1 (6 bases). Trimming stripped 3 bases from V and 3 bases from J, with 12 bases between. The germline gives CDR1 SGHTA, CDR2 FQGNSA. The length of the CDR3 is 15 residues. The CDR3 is CASSLEDSYNQPQHF. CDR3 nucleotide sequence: TGTGCCAGCAGCTTGGAGGACAGTTACAATCAGCCCCAGCATTTT. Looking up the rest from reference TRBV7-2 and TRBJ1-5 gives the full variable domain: GAGVSQSPSNKVTEKGKDVELRCDPISGHTALYWYRQSLGQGLEFLIYFQGNSAPDKSGLPSDRFSAERTGGSVSTLTIQRTQQEDSAVYLCASSLEDSYNQPQHFGDGTRLSIL.

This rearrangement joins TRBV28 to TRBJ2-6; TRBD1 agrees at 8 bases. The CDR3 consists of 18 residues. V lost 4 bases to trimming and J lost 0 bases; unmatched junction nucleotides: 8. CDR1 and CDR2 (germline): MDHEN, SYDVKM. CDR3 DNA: TGTGCCAGCAGTTCAGATATGACAGGGGCCTCTGGGGCCAACGTCCTGACTTTC. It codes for CASSSDMTGASGANVLTF. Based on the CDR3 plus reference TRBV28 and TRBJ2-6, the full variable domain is DVKVTQSSRYLVKRTGEKVFLECVQDMDHENMFWYRQDPGLGLRLIYFSYDVKMKEKGDIPEGYSVSREKKERFSLILESASTNQTSMYLCASSSDMTGASGANVLTFGAGSRLTVL.

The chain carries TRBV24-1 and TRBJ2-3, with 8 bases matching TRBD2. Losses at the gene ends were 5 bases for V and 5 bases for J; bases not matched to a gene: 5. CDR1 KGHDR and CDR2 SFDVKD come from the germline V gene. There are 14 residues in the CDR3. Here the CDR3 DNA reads TGTGCCACCAGTGCGGGGGGGCCAGTAGATACGCAGTATTTT. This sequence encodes CATSAGGPVDTQYF.